Given below is one TCR beta chain in context. Its antigen is as yet unknown. The CDR3 consists of 14 residues. Losses at the gene ends were 6 bases for V and 3 bases for J; bases not matched to a gene: 7. Germline V lookup: CDR1 DFQATT, CDR2 SNEGSKA (reference sequence). The data are from a study of T cell repertoires in cytomegalovirus infection. Study-wide context: Epitope selection comprised recently identified HLA-C-restricted CMV epitopes and well-studied HLA-B-restricted CMV epitopes.

Each CDR3 protein gets one entry after TCRdb re-called the reads with MiXCR. The repertoire holds approximately 280,000 distinct CDR3 sequences, around 20% seen once, with under 25% in the top ten. Sequenced material: cultured PBMCs, taken from culture after CMV antigen stimulation. The clonotype originates from a human donor in good health (CMV status not recorded). Some clones in this sample may be carry-over from other donors' samples. The rearrangement joins TRBV20-1 to TRBJ2-3, with 9 positions matching TRBD1. CDR3 amino acids: CSALGDRATDTQYF. CDR3 bases: TGCAGTGCGCTGGGGGACAGGGCAACAGATACGCAGTATTTT.